This T cell receptor (beta chain) was observed in a study of blood T cell repertoires in COVID-19. About the study: Samples taken during acute and convalescent COVID-19 were collected in the United States, Italy and Spain. PBMCs, B-cell-depleted T cells, or T cells provided the cDNA or gDNA that made up the material.

The V end lost 4 bases, the J end lost 3 bases, and 13 bases lay between the germline ends. The CDR3 is 14 residues long. The germline V gene encodes CDR1 SGHDN and CDR2 FVKESK. This clone was detected only once. Original processing methods: Cell counts per sample came from amplifying reference gene primers. Repertoires were generated with immunoSEQ multiplex PCR, while TCRdb's copy carries only in-frame clones and drops some. For V, J and clone size, that table is used; D and trimming come from the DNA. The data show 76,000 or so clones, roughly 89% seen once. This chain links TRBV14 with TRBJ2-7, with D hard to call. This sequence was found in a man between 25 and 39 years old with acute or convalescent COVID-19. Sequenced sample: peripheral blood. CDR3 loop: CASSPLSPLYEQYF. The CDR3 bases are TGTGCCAGCAGCCCTCTGAGCCCTCTCTACGAGCAGTACTTC.